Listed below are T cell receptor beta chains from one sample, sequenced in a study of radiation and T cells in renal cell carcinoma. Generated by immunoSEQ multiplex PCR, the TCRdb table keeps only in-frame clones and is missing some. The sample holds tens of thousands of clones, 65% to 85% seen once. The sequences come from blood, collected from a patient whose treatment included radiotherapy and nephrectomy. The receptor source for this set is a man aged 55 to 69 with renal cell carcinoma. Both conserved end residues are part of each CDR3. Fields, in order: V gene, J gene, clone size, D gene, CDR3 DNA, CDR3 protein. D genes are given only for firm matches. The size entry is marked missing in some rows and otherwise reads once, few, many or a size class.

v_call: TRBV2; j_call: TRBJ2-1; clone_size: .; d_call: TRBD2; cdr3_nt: TGTGCCAGCAGTACCCAGCCGGGACTAGCGGGAGTATATGAGCAGTTCTTC; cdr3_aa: CASSTQPGLAGVYEQFF
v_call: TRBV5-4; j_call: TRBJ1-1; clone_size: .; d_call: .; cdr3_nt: TGTGCCAGCAGCGTGCTACGGGGTGGCGCTGAAGCTTTCTTT; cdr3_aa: CASSVLRGGAEAFF
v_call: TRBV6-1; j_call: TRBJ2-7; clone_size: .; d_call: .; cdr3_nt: TGTGCCAGCAGTGTCCGGGACGGGGACTACGAGCAGTACTTC; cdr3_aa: CASSVRDGDYEQYF
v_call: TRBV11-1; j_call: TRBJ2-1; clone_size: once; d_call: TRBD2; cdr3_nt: TGTGCCAGCAGCTCCTGGACTAGCGGGAGAAGTTACAATGAGCAGTTCTTC; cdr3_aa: CASSSWTSGRSYNEQFF
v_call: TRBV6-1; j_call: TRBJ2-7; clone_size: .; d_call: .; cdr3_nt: TGTGCCAGCAGTGAAAGGGAGACTGGCTACGAGCAGTACTTC; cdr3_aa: CASSERETGYEQYF
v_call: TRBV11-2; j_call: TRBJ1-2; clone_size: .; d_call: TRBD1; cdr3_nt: TGTGCCAGCAGCAAACCGGGACAGGCCTATGGCTACACCTTC; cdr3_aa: CASSKPGQAYGYTF
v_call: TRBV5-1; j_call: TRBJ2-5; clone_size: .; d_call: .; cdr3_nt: TGCGCCAGCAGCCCCCGGATCGGGGGTCGGCAAGAGACCCAGTACTTC; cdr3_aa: CASSPRIGGRQETQYF
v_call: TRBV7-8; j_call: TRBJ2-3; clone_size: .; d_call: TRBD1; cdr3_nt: TGTGCCAGCAGCTCGCAGGGGGCTGCAGATACGCAGTATTTT; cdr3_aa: CASSSQGAADTQYF
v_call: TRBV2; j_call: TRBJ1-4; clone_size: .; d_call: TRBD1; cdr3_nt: TGTGCCAGCAGAGGGGACAGGGCCTCTAATGAAAAACTGTTTTTT; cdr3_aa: CASRGDRASNEKLFF
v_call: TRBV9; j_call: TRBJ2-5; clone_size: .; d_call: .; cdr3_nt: TGTGCCAGCAGCGGACTCCAAGAGACCCAGTACTTC; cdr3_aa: CASSGLQETQYF
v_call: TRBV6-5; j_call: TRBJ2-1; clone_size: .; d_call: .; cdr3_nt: TGTGCCAGCAGCCGACTAGGAGATGAGCAGTTCTTC; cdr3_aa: CASSRLGDEQFF
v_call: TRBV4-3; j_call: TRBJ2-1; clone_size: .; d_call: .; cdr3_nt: TGCGCCAGCAGCCAAACCGGGGGGCCACGCCTTTACTTCTACAATGAGCAGTTCTTC; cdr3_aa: CASSQTGGPRLYFYNEQFF
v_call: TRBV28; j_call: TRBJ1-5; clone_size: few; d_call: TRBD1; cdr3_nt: TGTGCCAGCAGTTTCTCAGGACAGGCCAATGTTCGGAGCAATCAGCCCCAGCATTTT; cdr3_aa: CASSFSGQANVRSNQPQHF
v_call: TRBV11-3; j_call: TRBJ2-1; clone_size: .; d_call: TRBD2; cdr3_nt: TGTGCCAGCAGCTTAGGAGGAGCGGGAGGGTACAATGAGCAGTTCTTC; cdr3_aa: CASSLGGAGGYNEQFF
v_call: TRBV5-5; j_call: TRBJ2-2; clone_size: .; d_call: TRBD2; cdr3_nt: TGTGCCAGCAGCCCGACGGGAGGGTCCCTTCTGAACACCGGGGAGCTGTTTTTT; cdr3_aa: CASSPTGGSLLNTGELFF
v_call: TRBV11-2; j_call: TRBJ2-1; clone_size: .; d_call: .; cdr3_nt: TGTGCCAGCAGCTTAGGTGTTAGCGGAAGCTACAATGAGCAGTTCTTC; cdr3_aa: CASSLGVSGSYNEQFF
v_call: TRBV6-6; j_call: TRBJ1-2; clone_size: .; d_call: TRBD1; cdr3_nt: TGTGCCAGCAGTTACTCGGCCAGGGGGACCTATGGCTACACCTTC; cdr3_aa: CASSYSARGTYGYTF
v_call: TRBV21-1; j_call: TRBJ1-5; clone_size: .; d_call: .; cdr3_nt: TGTGCCAGCAGCAAAGGTAATCGAGAGGGACCCCAGCATTTT; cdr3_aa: CASSKGNREGPQHF
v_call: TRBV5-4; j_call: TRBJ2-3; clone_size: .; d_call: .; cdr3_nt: TGTGCCAGCAGCCCGGGGGGTAGGGGGCGCGGCGCAGATACGCAGTATTTT; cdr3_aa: CASSPGGRGRGADTQYF
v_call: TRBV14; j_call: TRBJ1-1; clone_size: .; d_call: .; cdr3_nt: TGTGCCAGCAGCCAGAATTCTGGAGCTTTCTTT; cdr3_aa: CASSQNSGAFF
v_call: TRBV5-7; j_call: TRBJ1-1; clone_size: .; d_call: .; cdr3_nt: TGTGCCAGCAGCTTCGGCGACGGGGGAGGGGACACTGAAGCTTTCTTT; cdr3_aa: CASSFGDGGGDTEAFF
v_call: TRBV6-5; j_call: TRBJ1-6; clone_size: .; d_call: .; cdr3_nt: TGTGCCGCCGGCCGTCCGGGACCGTATAATTCACCCCTCCACTTT; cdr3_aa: CAAGRPGPYNSPLHF
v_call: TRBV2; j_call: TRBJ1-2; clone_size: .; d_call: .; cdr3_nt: TGTGCCAGCGGTGCAGCCAACTATGGCTACACCTTC; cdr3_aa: CASGAANYGYTF
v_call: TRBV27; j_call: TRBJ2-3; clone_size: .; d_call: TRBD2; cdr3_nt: TGTGCCAGCAGTTTGGGACTAGCGGGAGCAGATACGCAGTATTTT; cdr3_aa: CASSLGLAGADTQYF
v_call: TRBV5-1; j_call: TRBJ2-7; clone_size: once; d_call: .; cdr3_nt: TGCGCCAGCAGCTCTCAGGGTTCCTCCTACGAGCAGTACTTC; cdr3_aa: CASSSQGSSYEQYF
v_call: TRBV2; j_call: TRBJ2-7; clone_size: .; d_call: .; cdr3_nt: TGTGCCAGCAGTTCGGACGCCTACGAGCAGTACTTC; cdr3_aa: CASSSDAYEQYF
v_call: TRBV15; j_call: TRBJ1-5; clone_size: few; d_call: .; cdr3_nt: TGTGCCACCGCCCTTGAGAATGGGCCCCAGCATTTT; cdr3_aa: CATALENGPQHF
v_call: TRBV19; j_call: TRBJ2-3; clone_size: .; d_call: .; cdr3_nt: TGTGCCAGTAGACGGGGTAGCGGCCGCACAGATACGCAGTATTTT; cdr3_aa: CASRRGSGRTDTQYF
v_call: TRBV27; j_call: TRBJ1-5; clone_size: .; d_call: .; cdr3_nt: TGTGCCAGCAGCCACCCGGGGGGGGGTCAGCCCCAGCATTTT; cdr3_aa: CASSHPGGGQPQHF
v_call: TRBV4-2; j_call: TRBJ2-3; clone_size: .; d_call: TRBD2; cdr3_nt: TGTGCCAGCAGTCGTACCTTATCCGGGACTAGCGCCACAGATACGCAGTATTTT; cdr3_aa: CASSRTLSGTSATDTQYF
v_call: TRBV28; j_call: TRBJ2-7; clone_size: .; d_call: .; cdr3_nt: TGTGCCAGCAAAGACAGCGACGGCCCCTTGGGTGAGCAGTACTTC; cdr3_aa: CASKDSDGPLGEQYF